One and the same sample provided the 16 T cell receptor beta chains below, sequenced in a study of STAT3 mutations in large granular lymphocyte leukemia. Study-level points and caveats: Every T-LGLL patient had at least one immunodominant TCRbeta clonotype.

Which antigens these TCRs recognize remains unknown. Profiling relied on immunoSEQ multiplex PCR, and the TCRdb table lists in-frame clones only, not all of them. The data hold about 5,200 clones, with more than 65% observed a single time. Sample: PBMCs. All receptors come from a human donor with T large granular lymphocyte leukemia. Some clones in this sample may be carry-over from other donors' samples.

The V call is TRBV27, the J call TRBJ1-2, with D tentatively TRBD1 (6 bases). Trimming took 2 bases from V and 0 from J, leaving 10 bases between them. CDR1 is MNHEY, CDR2 SMNVEV, per germline (reference sequence). The CDR3 has 15 amino acids. In nucleotides, the CDR3 is TGTGCCAGCAGTTTAGGGGGCCTAGCTAACTATGGCTACACCTTC. It specifies CASSLGGLANYGYTF.

The chain carries TRBV29-1 and TRBJ2-7; TRBD2 aligns across 7 bases. The CDR3 has 13 residues. The V segment lost 3 bases and the J segment 3 bases; nucleotides outside the gene matches: 5. CDR1 SQVTM and CDR2 ANQGSEA come from the germline V gene. CDR3 coding DNA: TGCAGCGTTGAGGGGGGGAGTCGCTACGAGCAGTACTTC. Translation gives CSVEGGSRYEQYF.

The chain recombines TRBV5-4 with TRBJ2-7; no clear D. Looked up from germline, CDR1 is SGHNT and CDR2 is YYREEE (reference sequence). V dropped 2 bases and J dropped 5 bases, with 5 bases sitting between them. This CDR3 is 11 amino acids long. The CDR3 reads CASSFGNEQYF. Here the CDR3 DNA reads TGTGCCAGCAGCTTCGGCAACGAGCAGTACTTC.

The V call is TRBV7-3, the J call TRBJ2-7, with D possibly matching TRBD2 (6 bases). This CDR3 region has 13 residues. The ends were cut back, 5 bases at V and 2 bases at J, with 10 bases in the middle. Germline V gene data show CDR1 as SGHTA and CDR2 as FQGTGA. The CDR3 is CASSPGGAYEQYF. CDR3 bases: TGTGCCAGCAGCCCCGGGGGAGCCTACGAGCAGTACTTC.

V gene TRBV5-4 combines with J gene TRBJ1-1; 7 bases are shared with TRBD1. Germline CDR1 is SGHNT and CDR2 is YYREEE (reference sequence). Losses at the gene ends were 1 base for V and 6 bases for J; bases not matched to a gene: 12. CDR3 length equals 16 residues. The CDR3 protein is CASSLRGDRAEAEAFF. The CDR3 DNA follows: TGTGCCAGCAGCTTGAGGGGTGACAGGGCCGAGGCTGAAGCTTTCTTT.

This clone was observed a few times. This chain links TRBV19 with TRBJ2-1; D possibly corresponds to TRBD1 (5 bases). The germline V and J ends were trimmed by 5 bases and 4 bases, with 15 bases remaining between them. This CDR3 comprises 15 residues. The germline V gene has CDR1 LNHDA and CDR2 SQIVND (reference sequence). The CDR3 bases are TGTGCCAGTAGTTTGGACATCAATGGGTACAATGAGCAGTTCTTC. Its protein is CASSLDINGYNEQFF.

The chain links TRBV6-1 to TRBJ1-1; the D gene is possibly TRBD1 (5 bases). The length of the CDR3 is 14 residues. Trimming removed 3 bases from V and 3 bases from J, with 11 bases in between. Germline CDR1 and CDR2: MNHNS and SASEGT. CDR3 sequence: CASSEVQGDTEAFF. DNA for the CDR3: TGTGCCAGCAGTGAGGTCCAGGGTGACACTGAAGCTTTCTTT.

There are a few counts of this clone. V gene TRBV5-1 combines with J gene TRBJ2-7, with TRBD2 matching 9 bases. After removal of 0 bases from V and 2 bases from J, the junction contained 3 bases not matched to a gene. CDR3 length: 15 residues. CDR1 is SGHRS, CDR2 YFSETQ, per germline. The CDR3, as DNA: TGCGCCAGCAGCTTGGAGTCTAGCGGGGCCTACGAGCAGTACTTC. This encodes CASSLESSGAYEQYF.

J is TRBJ2-3 and V is TRBV29-1; D gene uncertain. Germline lookup yields CDR1 SQVTM and CDR2 ANQGSEA. V lost 4 bases to trimming and J lost 4 bases, with 18 bases between them. This CDR3 region has 15 residues. CDR3 coding DNA: TGCAGCGTTGGTTTCCAGATCCGAGGTGCAGATACGCAGTATTTT. Its protein is CSVGFQIRGADTQYF.

The chain employs TRBV27 and TRBJ1-2, with D uncertain. The CDR3 covers 14 residues. V was pared by 5 bases and J by 4 bases, with 14 bases between. Germline CDR1 reads MNHEY; CDR2 reads SMNVEV (reference sequence). This chain's CDR3 is CASSERGQIYGYTF. Written as DNA, the CDR3 is TGTGCCAGCAGTGAGCGTGGGCAGATCTATGGCTACACCTTC.

The chain links TRBV6-1 to TRBJ1-1; no firm D call. This CDR3 has 13 amino acids. The V end was cut by 6 bases, the J end by 2 bases, with 10 bases between. Germline lookup yields CDR1 MNHNS and CDR2 SASEGT. Here the CDR3 reads CASSVTRNTEAFF. Written as DNA, the CDR3 is TGTGCCAGCAGCGTTACCCGAAACACTGAAGCTTTCTTT.

The chain couples TRBV6-5 to TRBJ2-7; D might be TRBD1 (6 bases). The ends were cut back, 0 bases at V and 4 bases at J, with 16 bases in the middle. Germline assignment: CDR1 MNHEY and CDR2 SVGAGI. CDR3 size: 16 residues. The CDR3 loop reads CASSYSTTGLLYEQYF. DNA for the CDR3: TGTGCCAGCAGTTACTCAACGACAGGTCTACTATACGAGCAGTACTTC.

In its sample, this clone was seen a few times. The V call is TRBV10-3, the J call TRBJ2-7, with TRBD1 matching over 9 bases. Per the germline V gene, CDR1 is ENHRY and CDR2 is SYGVKD. V was pared by 6 bases and J by 1 base, with 7 bases of the junction left unmatched. The CDR3 consists of 15 residues. CDR3 protein: CAIRGGQGSSYEQYF. Here the CDR3 DNA reads TGTGCCATCAGGGGGGGACAGGGTAGTTCCTACGAGCAGTACTTC.

The chain uses TRBV18 and TRBJ2-3, with no clear D. This CDR3 has 11 amino acids. Per germline, CDR1 KGHSH and CDR2 LQKENI. Between the trimmed V and J ends, which lost 2 bases and 5 bases, there was a span of 2 bases. The CDR3 spells CASSPKDTQYF. CDR3 DNA sequence: TGTGCCAGCTCACCAAAAGATACGCAGTATTTT.

The chain carries TRBV5-1 and TRBJ1-4; D is uncertain. The V end lost 7 bases, the J end lost 0 bases, and 7 bases lay between the germline ends. From germline, CDR1 is SGHRS and CDR2 YFSETQ. The CDR3 has 13 amino acids. DNA for the CDR3: TGCGCCAGCCAAGCCGCAACTAATGAAAAACTGTTTTTT. Translated, it gives CASQAATNEKLFF.

The V and J genes are TRBV5-1 and TRBJ2-3; TRBD2 matches at 12 bases. Germline CDR1 is SGHRS and CDR2 is YFSETQ. The CDR3 runs to 15 residues. The V and J ends lost 5 bases and 7 bases, in that order; junction bases with no gene match: 8. CDR3 residues: CASSPGLAGLNTQYF. The CDR3 DNA sequence: TGCGCCAGCAGTCCGGGACTAGCGGGTCTAAATACGCAGTATTTT.